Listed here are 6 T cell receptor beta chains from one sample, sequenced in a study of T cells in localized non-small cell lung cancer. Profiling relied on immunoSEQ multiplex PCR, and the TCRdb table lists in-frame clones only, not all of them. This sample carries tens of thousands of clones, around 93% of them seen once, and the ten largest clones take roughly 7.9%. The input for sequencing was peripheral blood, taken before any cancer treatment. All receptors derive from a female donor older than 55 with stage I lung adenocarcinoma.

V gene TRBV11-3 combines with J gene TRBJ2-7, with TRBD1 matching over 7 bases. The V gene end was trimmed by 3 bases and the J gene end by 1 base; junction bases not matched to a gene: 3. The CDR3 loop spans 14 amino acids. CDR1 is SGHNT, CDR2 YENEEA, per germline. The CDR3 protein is CASSFLGQSYEQYV. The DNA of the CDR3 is TGTGCCAGCAGCTTCTTGGGACAGTCCTACGAGCAGTACGTC.

The CDR3: CASTNGGGPYNEQFF. In DNA form, the CDR3 reads TGTGCCAGCACCAATGGGGGGGGGCCCTACAATGAGCAGTTCTTC. The chain recombines TRBV6-5 with TRBJ2-1; D may be TRBD2 (7 bases). This CDR3 spans 15 amino acids. The germline CDR1 and CDR2 sequences are MNHEY and SVGAGI. Deletions cut 7 bases from V and 2 bases from J, with 15 bases between.

The CDR3, as DNA: TGTGCCAGCAGCCAACTCTCAGGGGACGGCTACACCTTC. This sequence encodes CASSQLSGDGYTF. The chain recombines TRBV14 with TRBJ1-2; D may be TRBD1 (6 bases). With 2 bases removed from V and 8 bases from J, the gap between germline ends came to 12 bases. There are 13 residues in the CDR3. Germline V gene lookup returns CDR1 SGHDN and CDR2 FVKESK. The full variable domain, in which reference TRBV14 and TRBJ1-2 provide the parts outside the CDR3, is EAGVTQFPSHSVIEKGQTVTLRCDPISGHDNLYWYRRVMGKEIKFLLHFVKESKQDESGMPNNRFLAERTGGTYSTLKVQPAELEDSGVYFCASSQLSGDGYTFGSGTRLTVV.

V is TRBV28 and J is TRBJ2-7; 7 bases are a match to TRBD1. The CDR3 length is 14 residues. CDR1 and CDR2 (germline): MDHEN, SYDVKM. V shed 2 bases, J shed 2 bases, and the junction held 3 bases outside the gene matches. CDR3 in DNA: TGTGCCAGCAGTTTACTAAGGGGGCCCTACGAGCAGTACTTC. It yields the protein CASSLLRGPYEQYF.

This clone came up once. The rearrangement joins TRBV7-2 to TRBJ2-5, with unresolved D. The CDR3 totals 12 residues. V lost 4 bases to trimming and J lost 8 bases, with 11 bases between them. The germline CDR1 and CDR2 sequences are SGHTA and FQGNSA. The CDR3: CASSSRISTQYF. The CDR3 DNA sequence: TGTGCCAGCAGCTCCCGAATCAGTACCCAGTACTTC.

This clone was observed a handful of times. CDR3 protein: CASSQRDTIYF. CDR3 DNA: TGCGCCAGCAGCCAACGTGACACCATATATTTT. This chain links TRBV4-1 with TRBJ1-3; D remains unclear. Germline V gene sequence: CDR1 MGHRA, CDR2 YSYEKL. Trimming left V 2 bases short and J 8 bases short, with 4 bases between. This CDR3 has 11 amino acids.